This record concerns one TCR beta chain sequence. The ends were cut back, 3 bases at V and 6 bases at J, with 15 bases in the middle. The CDR3 contains 14 residues. Germline V gene lookup returns CDR1 ENHRY and CDR2 SYGVKD. The data were obtained in a study of technical replicates of blood from a few donors. The repertoire was sequenced with immunoSEQ multiplex PCR; TCRdb's copy has only in-frame clones and lacks some. The sample has about 75,000 clones, 95% to 97% seen once. V usage is TRBV10-3 and J usage is TRBJ2-7; D unresolved. The source of this sequence is a human donor in good health. Material for sequencing was T cells isolated from PBMCs. The CDR3 region has the DNA TGTGCCATCAGTGAAGGTCAGGTTTTTGCCGAGCAGTACTTC. Amino acid sequence: CAISEGQVFAEQYF.